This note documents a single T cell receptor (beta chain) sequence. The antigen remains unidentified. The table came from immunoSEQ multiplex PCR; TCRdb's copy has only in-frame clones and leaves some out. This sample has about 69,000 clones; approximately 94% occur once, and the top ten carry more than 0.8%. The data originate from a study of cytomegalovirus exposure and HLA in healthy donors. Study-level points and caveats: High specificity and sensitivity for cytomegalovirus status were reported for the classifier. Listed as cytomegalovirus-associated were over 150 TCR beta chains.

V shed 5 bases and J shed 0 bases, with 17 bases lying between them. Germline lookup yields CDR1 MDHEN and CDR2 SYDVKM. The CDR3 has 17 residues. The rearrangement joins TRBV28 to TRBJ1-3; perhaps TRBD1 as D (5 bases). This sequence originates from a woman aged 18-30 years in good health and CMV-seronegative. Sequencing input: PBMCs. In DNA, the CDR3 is TGTGCCAGCAGTCCGCTCAGGGTTGGCGTCTCTGGAAACACCATATATTTT. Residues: CASSPLRVGVSGNTIYF.